The T cell receptor (beta chain) described here comes from a study of cytomegalovirus exposure and HLA in healthy donors. General study points: As a later analysis showed, a missense DCLRE1C variant was linked to trimming of TCR beta V- and J-genes. Cytomegalovirus association was listed for 150 or so TCR beta chains.

Samples came from healthy bone marrow donors. This clone was detected only a few times. Its cognate antigen is unknown. The primer mix had 60 Vbeta and 13 Jbeta primers. Method: immunoSEQ multiplex PCR; TCRdb's copy keeps in-frame clones and lacks some. The sample consists of 65,000 to 85,000 clones, around 10% of them appearing once. The CDR3 totals 17 residues. Trimming removed 2 bases at V and 0 bases at J, with 11 bases between. CDR1 MNHNS and CDR2 SASEGT come from the germline V gene. Sequenced: PBMCs. The TCR originated in a man between 60 and 75 years old in good health and CMV-seropositive. V gene TRBV6-1 combines with J gene TRBJ1-6; the D is unclear. CDR3 sequence: CASSEKSPVSYNSPLHF. Here the CDR3 DNA reads TGTGCCAGCAGTGAAAAATCCCCCGTCTCCTATAATTCACCCCTCCACTTT.